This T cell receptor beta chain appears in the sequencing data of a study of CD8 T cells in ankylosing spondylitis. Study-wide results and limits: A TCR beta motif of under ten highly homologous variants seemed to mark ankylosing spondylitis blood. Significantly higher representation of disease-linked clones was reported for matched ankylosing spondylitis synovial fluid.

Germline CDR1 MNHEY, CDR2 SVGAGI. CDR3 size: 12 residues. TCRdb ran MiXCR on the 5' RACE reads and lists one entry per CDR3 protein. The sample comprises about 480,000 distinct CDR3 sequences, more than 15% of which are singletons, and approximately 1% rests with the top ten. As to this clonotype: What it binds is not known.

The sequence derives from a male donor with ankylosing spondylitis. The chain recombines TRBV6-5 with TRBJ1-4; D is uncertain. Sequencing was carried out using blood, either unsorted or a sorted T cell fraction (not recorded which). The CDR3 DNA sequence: TGTGCAGCTACAGATCCCGTCGGAAAACTGTTTTTT. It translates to CAATDPVGKLFF.